The 21 T cell receptor beta chains below were found in one sample sequenced in a study of blood T cell repertoires in COVID-19. Profiled with immunoSEQ multiplex PCR; TCRdb holds only in-frame clones, not every one. The data hold around 180,000 clones, with 84% observed a single time. The sample taken for sequencing was peripheral blood. Every receptor here comes from a human donor in a cohort sampled during active COVID-19.

The chain uses TRBV6-5 and TRBJ2-5; 9 positions agree with TRBD1. Trimming removed 4 bases from V and 2 bases from J; junction bases left unmatched: 5. There are 15 residues in the CDR3. The germline gives CDR1 MNHEY, CDR2 SVGAGI. DNA for the CDR3: TGTGCCAGCAGTTGGGGACAGGGTCCACAAGAGACCCAGTACTTC. Encoded protein: CASSWGQGPQETQYF.

The chain uses TRBV7-2 and TRBJ1-1, with 9 bases fitting TRBD1. This CDR3 region has 15 residues. Germline-derived CDR1 and CDR2 are SGHTA and FQGNSA. V lost 5 bases, J lost 5 bases, and 9 bases stayed unmatched. The DNA of the CDR3 is TGTGCCAGCAGCGACCCGGGACAGGGCAAAACTGAAGCTTTCTTT. Amino acid sequence: CASSDPGQGKTEAFF.

The chain joins TRBV30 to TRBJ1-2; TRBD1 agrees at 7 bases. The V and J ends lost 2 bases and 4 bases, in that order; junction bases with no gene match: 13. The CDR3 covers 16 residues. The germline V gene has CDR1 GTSNPN and CDR2 SVGIG (reference sequence). CDR3 nucleotides: TGTGCCTGGAGTCCTGACAGGGAATTCCTAGGCTATGGCTACACCTTC. Translated, it gives CAWSPDREFLGYGYTF.

V and J are TRBV27 and TRBJ2-1; TRBD1 agrees at 7 bases. Germline CDR1 MNHEY, CDR2 SMNVEV (reference sequence). The CDR3 runs to 15 residues. Germline trimming cut 6 bases from V and 6 bases from J; bases unmatched to any gene: 11. CDR3 DNA: TGTGCCAGCAGAAACAGGGGCCACCCGTCCAATGAGCAGTTCTTC. Translated: CASRNRGHPSNEQFF.

This clone came up a few times. The CDR3 coding sequence is TGTGCCAGCAGCCCGACGGACAGGCAGCACACTGAAGCTTTCTTT. Its translation: CASSPTDRQHTEAFF. J is TRBJ1-1 and V is TRBV9, with TRBD1 identical over 7 bases. The trim removed 4 bases at V and 3 bases at J, leaving 9 bases unmatched. The CDR3 covers 15 residues. CDR1 and CDR2 (germline): SGDLS, YYNGEE.

The V gene is TRBV5-1, the J gene TRBJ1-1, with unresolved D. CDR3 length: 13 amino acids. V was pared by 1 base and J by 0 bases, with 4 bases between. Germline-derived CDR1 and CDR2 are SGHRS and YFSETQ. As DNA, the CDR3 is TGCGCCAGCAGCTTGTATCTGAACACTGAAGCTTTCTTT. Translated, it gives CASSLYLNTEAFF. Supplemented by reference TRBV5-1 and TRBJ1-1, the full variable domain reads KAGVTQTPRYLIKTRGQQVTLSCSPISGHRSVSWYQQTPGQGLQFLFEYFSETQRNKGNFPGRFSGRQFSNSRSEMNVSTLELGDSALYLCASSLYLNTEAFFGQGTRLTVV.

The V gene is TRBV11-3, the J gene TRBJ2-1; maybe TRBD2 (7 bases). The CDR3 contains 15 residues. In germline, CDR1 is SGHNT, CDR2 YENEEA. With 3 bases removed from V and 3 bases from J, the gap between germline ends came to 12 bases. This CDR3 is CASSLAGANYNEQFF. The CDR3 coding sequence is TGTGCCAGCAGCTTGGCGGGGGCCAACTACAATGAGCAGTTCTTC.

The table lists this clone with a count of one. The chain recombines TRBV7-9 with TRBJ2-7; 8 bases line up with TRBD1. Germline loops: CDR1 SEHNR, CDR2 FQNEAQ (reference sequence). V shed 4 bases and J 3 bases; nucleotides not matched to a gene: 5. The CDR3 is 14 residues long. In nucleotides, the CDR3 is TGTGCCAGCAGCTCGACAGGGGTGAGCTACGAGCAGTACTTC. Amino acids: CASSSTGVSYEQYF.

V usage is TRBV11-2 and J usage is TRBJ2-1; 12 nucleotides align to TRBD2. The V gene's germline CDR1 is SGHAT and CDR2 FQNNGV. After removal of 4 bases from V and 10 bases from J, the junction contained 5 bases not matched to a gene. This CDR3 is 14 amino acids long. The CDR3 DNA sequence: TGTGCCAGCAGCTCACTAGCGGGGGGACGGGAGCAGTTCTTC. Translating gives CASSSLAGGREQFF.

In this sample, this clone turned up a few times. The chain combines TRBV6-1 with TRBJ2-3; 10 bases are shared with TRBD2. Germline V gene data show CDR1 as MNHNS and CDR2 as SASEGT. V shed 2 bases, J shed 5 bases, and the junction held 10 bases outside the gene matches. The CDR3 sequence is 17 residues long. Here the CDR3 reads CASSETIAGGRRDTQYF. The CDR3 nucleotides are TGTGCCAGCAGTGAAACAATAGCGGGGGGCCGCAGAGATACGCAGTATTTT.

The genes are TRBV14 and TRBJ2-7; TRBD1 agrees at 7 bases. CDR3 length equals 15 residues. J was trimmed by 1 base and V by 4 bases; bases with no gene match: 7. Per the germline V gene, CDR1 is SGHDN and CDR2 is FVKESK. CDR3 loop: CASSRTGALSYEQYF. The CDR3 DNA reads as TGTGCCAGCAGCCGAACAGGGGCTTTGTCCTACGAGCAGTACTTC.

The CDR3 DNA reads as TGCAGCGTTGAAGGGACAGGGCCCTACAATGAGCAGTTCTTC. Its translation is CSVEGTGPYNEQFF. The chain uses TRBV29-1 and TRBJ2-1, with 8 positions matching TRBD1. In germline, CDR1 is SQVTM, CDR2 ANQGSEA. The CDR3 is 14 amino acids. V shed 1 base, J shed 2 bases, and the junction held 1 base outside the gene matches.

The V and J genes are TRBV7-9 and TRBJ1-2, with TRBD1 matching over 7 bases. This CDR3 has 14 residues. V lost 4 bases to trimming and J lost 5 bases; unmatched junction nucleotides: 7. Germline V lookup: CDR1 SEHNR, CDR2 FQNEAQ (reference sequence). DNA for the CDR3: TGTGCCAGCAGCTCAGCAGGGGGGGCGTATGGCTACACCTTC. It encodes CASSSAGGAYGYTF.

The V gene is TRBV5-8, the J gene TRBJ1-1, with a tentative D call TRBD1 (6 bases). This CDR3 is 14 amino acids long. Germline V gene sequence: CDR1 SGHTS, CDR2 YDEGEE. V lost 2 bases to trimming and J lost 6 bases, with 14 bases between them. Here the CDR3 reads CASSFLGGAPEAFF. As DNA, the CDR3 is TGTGCCAGCAGCTTCCTGGGGGGGGCTCCTGAAGCTTTCTTT. Full variable domain (missing parts from reference TRBV5-8 and TRBJ1-1): EAGVTQSPTHLIKTRGQQATLRCSPISGHTSVYWYQQALGLGLQFLLWYDEGEERNRGNFPPRFSGRQFPNYSSELNVNALELEDSALYLCASSFLGGAPEAFFGQGTRLTVV.

The chain links TRBV11-2 to TRBJ1-2; TRBD1 is a possible D gene (5 bases). This CDR3 spans 14 amino acids. Germline CDR1 is SGHAT and CDR2 is FQNNGV. V was cut by 8 bases and J by 3 bases, with 16 bases left in between. The CDR3 bases are TGTGCCAGCGAACCCGGGGGATACGACTATGGCTACACCTTC. It is translated as CASEPGGYDYGYTF.

The chain is built from TRBV11-2 and TRBJ1-1; TRBD1 matches 8 bases. The CDR3 is 14 residues long. The germline CDR1 and CDR2 sequences are SGHAT and FQNNGV. J was trimmed by 3 bases and V by 3 bases; bases with no gene match: 3. CDR3 nucleotide sequence: TGTGCCAGCAGCTTTTTGACAGGGGACACTGAAGCTTTCTTT. Translating gives CASSFLTGDTEAFF. Full variable domain (remainder filled in from reference TRBV11-2 and TRBJ1-1): EAGVAQSPRYKIIEKRQSVAFWCNPISGHATLYWYQQILGQGPKLLIQFQNNGVVDDSQLPKDRFSAERLKGVDSTLKIQPAKLEDSAVYLCASSFLTGDTEAFFGQGTRLTVV.

This sequence joins TRBV19 and TRBJ2-7; 9 nucleotides agree with TRBD1. V trimming: 5 bases; J trimming: 3 bases; junction bases outside the gene matches: 8. Germline assignment: CDR1 LNHDA and CDR2 SQIVND (reference sequence). This CDR3 spans 15 amino acids. CDR3 region: CASSPPGQGYYEQYF. In DNA form, the CDR3 reads TGTGCCAGTAGTCCGCCGGGACAGGGTTACTACGAGCAGTACTTC.

V gene TRBV3-1 (or the pseudogene TRBV3-2) combines with J gene TRBJ1-3; TRBD1 is a possible D gene (6 bases). Looked up from germline, CDR1 is LGHDT and CDR2 is YNNKEL (reference sequence). This CDR3 contains 16 residues. Trimming stripped 0 bases from V and 2 bases from J, with 11 bases between. CDR3: CASSQDRGAAGNTIYF. The DNA for the CDR3 is TGTGCCAGCAGCCAAGATCGGGGGGCAGCTGGAAACACCATATATTTT.

The chain recombines TRBV6-5 with TRBJ1-2, with 9 bases identical to TRBD1. V was pared by 7 bases and J by 3 bases, with 6 bases of the junction left unmatched. The CDR3 consists of 14 residues. The germline V gene has CDR1 MNHEY and CDR2 SVGAGI. Written as DNA, the CDR3 is TGTGCCAGCAACGAACAGGGGGCTGACTATGGCTACACCTTC. Its protein product is CASNEQGADYGYTF.

This CDR3 reads CASSLGHSAGNTIYF. The CDR3 coding sequence is TGCGCCAGCAGCTTGGGACATTCCGCTGGAAACACCATATATTTT. The chain carries TRBV5-1 and TRBJ1-3; no firm D call. Looked up from germline, CDR1 is SGHRS and CDR2 is YFSETQ. The CDR3 has 15 residues. V lost 0 bases to trimming and J lost 2 bases, with 9 bases between them.

V and J are TRBV25-1 and TRBJ1-2, with TRBD1 matching over 8 bases. CDR1 is MGHDK and CDR2 is SYGVNS in the germline V gene. The J segment lost 5 bases and the V segment lost 1 base, leaving 3 bases of the junction unmatched. The CDR3 consists of 14 residues. CDR3 loop: CASSEFDRGYGYTF. CDR3 nucleotide sequence: TGTGCCAGCAGTGAATTCGACAGGGGATATGGCTACACCTTC.